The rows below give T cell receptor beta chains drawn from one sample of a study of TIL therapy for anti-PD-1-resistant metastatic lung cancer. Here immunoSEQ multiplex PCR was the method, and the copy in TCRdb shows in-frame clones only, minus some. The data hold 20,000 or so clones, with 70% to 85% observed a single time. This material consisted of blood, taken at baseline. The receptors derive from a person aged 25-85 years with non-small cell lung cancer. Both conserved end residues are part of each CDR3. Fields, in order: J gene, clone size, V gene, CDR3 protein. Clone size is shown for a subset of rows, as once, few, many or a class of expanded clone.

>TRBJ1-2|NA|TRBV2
CASSEGTAANYGYTF
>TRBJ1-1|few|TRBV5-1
CASSLGSQNTEAFF
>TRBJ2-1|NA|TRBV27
CATSLQGKNEQFF
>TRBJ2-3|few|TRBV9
CASSVDPGVGTDTQYF
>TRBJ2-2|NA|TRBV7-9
CASSPTSGARTGELFF
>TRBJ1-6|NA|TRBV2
CASREPGSSYNSPLHF
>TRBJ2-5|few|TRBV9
CASSFGTRETQYF
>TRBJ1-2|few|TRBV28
CASSLTTANYGYTF
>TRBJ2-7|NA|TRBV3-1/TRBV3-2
CASSLGLATKYYEQYF
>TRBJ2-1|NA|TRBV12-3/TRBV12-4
CATSGTGWNEQFF
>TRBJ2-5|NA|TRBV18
CASSAGGSGKETQYF
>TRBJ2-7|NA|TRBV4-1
CASSQTSGSSYEQYF
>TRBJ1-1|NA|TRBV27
CASSYRAMNTEAFF
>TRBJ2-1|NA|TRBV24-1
CATSDGLGNEQFF
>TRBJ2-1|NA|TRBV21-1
CASSKVRTTDNEQFF
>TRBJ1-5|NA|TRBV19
CASSRTGSYSNQPQHF
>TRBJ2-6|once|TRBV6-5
CASDSSGANVLTF
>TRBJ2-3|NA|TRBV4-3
CASSQDPLLGFPTDTQYF
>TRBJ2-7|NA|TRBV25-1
CASRGQSRYEQYF
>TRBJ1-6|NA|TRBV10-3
CAISDRGANSPLHF
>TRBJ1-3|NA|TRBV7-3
CASSQSPGPGNTIYF
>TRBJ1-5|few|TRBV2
CASRGRAGQPQHF
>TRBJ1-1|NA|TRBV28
CASSLGGQGDTEAFF
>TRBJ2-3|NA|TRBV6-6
CASSSSGTDTQYF
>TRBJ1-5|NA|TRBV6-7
CASSAWTGPILYSNQPQHF
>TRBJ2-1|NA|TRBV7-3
CASSPSSYNEQFF
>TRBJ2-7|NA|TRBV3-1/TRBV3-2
CASSLPGLTYEQYF
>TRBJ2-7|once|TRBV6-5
CASSYGGTGGNEQYF
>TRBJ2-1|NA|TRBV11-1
CASSLASPWDDNEQFF
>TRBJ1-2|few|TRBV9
CASSGPQGRVGYTF
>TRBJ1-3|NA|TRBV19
CASLTATGNTIYF
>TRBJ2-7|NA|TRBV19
CASSIRAGVPSEQYF
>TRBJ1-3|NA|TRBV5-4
CASSRDFSGNTIYF
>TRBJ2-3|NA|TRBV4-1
CASSQGRLLTALIRRTDTQYF
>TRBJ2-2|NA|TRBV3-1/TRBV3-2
CASTGYTGATNTGELFF
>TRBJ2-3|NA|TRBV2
CASSEAGQGSFTDTQYF
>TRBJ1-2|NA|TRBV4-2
CASSRTEDYGYTF
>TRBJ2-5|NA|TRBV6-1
CASSEQVAGEETQYF
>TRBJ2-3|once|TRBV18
CASSPSLTDTQYF
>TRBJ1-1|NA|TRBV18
CASSPPLQGPNTEAFF
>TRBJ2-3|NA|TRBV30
CAWSKVAGSSTDTQYF
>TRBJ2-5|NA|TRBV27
CASSSSGGRRETQYF
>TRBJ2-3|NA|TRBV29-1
CSVPGGRGGTDTQYF
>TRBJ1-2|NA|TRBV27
CASKGDPNYGYTF
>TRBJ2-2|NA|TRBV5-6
CASSRWGLAGENTGELFF
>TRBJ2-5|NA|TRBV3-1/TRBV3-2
CASSRGRGTHQETQYF
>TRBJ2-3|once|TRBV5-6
CASSLGTANTQYF
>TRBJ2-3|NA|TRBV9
CASSVWANREGTDTQYF
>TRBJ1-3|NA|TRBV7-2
CASRGGGSGNTIYF
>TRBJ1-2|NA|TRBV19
CASSPRQGRSGYTF
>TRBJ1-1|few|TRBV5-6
CASSQRVPLGAFF
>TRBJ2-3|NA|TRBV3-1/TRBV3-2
CASSPGFTDTQYF
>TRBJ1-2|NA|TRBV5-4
CASSSSQDDYGYTF
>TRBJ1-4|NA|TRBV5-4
CASSLDRVDEKLFF